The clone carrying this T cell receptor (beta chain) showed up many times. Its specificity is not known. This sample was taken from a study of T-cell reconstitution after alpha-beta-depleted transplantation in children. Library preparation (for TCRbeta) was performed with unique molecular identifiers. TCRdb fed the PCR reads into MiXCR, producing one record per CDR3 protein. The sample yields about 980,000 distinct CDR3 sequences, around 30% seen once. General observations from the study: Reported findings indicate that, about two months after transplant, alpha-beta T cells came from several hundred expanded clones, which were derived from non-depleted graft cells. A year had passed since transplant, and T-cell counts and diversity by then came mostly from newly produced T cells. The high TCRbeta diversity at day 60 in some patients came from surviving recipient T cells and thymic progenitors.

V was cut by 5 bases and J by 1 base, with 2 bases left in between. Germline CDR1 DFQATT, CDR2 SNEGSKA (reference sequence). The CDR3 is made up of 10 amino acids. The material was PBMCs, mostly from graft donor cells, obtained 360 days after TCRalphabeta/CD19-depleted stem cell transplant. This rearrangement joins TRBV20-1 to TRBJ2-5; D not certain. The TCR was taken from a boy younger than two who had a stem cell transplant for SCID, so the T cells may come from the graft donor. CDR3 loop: CSAFQETQYF. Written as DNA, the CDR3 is TGCAGTGCTTTCCAAGAGACCCAGTACTTC.